The 18 T cell receptor beta chains given below trace back to one sample, sequenced in a study of radiotherapy plus CTLA-4 blockade in lung cancer. The assay was immunoSEQ multiplex PCR, and TCRdb's table has in-frame clones only and misses some. This table holds over 85,000 clones, about 90% found once. The sample here was peripheral blood, taken from a patient treated with radiotherapy plus ipilimumab. The receptors stem from a human donor with non-small cell lung cancer that progressed on radiotherapy plus ipilimumab.

In nucleotides, the CDR3 is TGCGCCAGCAGCCGCGGTCGGGAGGGACAGGGATCCCCCTTTGTGTGGGAGCAGTACTTC. Translated, it gives CASSRGREGQGSPFVWEQYF. The rearrangement links TRBV4-1 to TRBJ2-7, with a weak D call TRBD1 (9 bases). The CDR3 consists of 20 residues. The germline gives CDR1 MGHRA, CDR2 YSYEKL. V was trimmed by 4 bases and J by 7 bases, leaving 35 bases between them.

The CDR3, as DNA: TGTGCCAGCAGGGAGGACAGAACCGGGGAGCTGTTTTTT. Encoded protein: CASREDRTGELFF. This chain links TRBV6-5 with TRBJ2-2, with a weak D call TRBD1 (6 bases). The V and J ends lost 6 bases and 5 bases respectively, with 10 bases between them. CDR1 is MNHEY and CDR2 is SVGAGI in the germline V gene. This CDR3 comprises 13 residues.

The chain combines TRBV7-9 with TRBJ2-6; D is unresolved. This CDR3 contains 14 residues. Trimming cost V 2 bases and J 3 bases, with 5 bases left between them. The germline gives CDR1 SEHNR, CDR2 FQNEAQ (reference sequence). The CDR3 loop reads CASSLPDGANVLTF. The CDR3 nucleotides read TGTGCCAGCAGCTTACCGGATGGGGCCAACGTCCTGACTTTC.

V gene TRBV4-2 combines with J gene TRBJ2-2; 8 positions match TRBD2. Germline V gene data show CDR1 as LGHNA and CDR2 as YNFKEQ. The CDR3 extends over 18 amino acids. After removal of 1 base from V and 6 bases from J, the junction contained 13 bases not matched to a gene. CDR3 sequence: CASSQGVAGISRAGELFF. The CDR3 DNA is TGTGCCAGCAGCCAAGGGGTAGCGGGAATATCTCGGGCCGGGGAGCTGTTTTTT.

The chain uses TRBV5-4 and TRBJ2-7; TRBD1 or TRBD2 may be the D gene (5 bases each). The CDR3 totals 15 residues. Germline V CDR1 and CDR2: SGHNT, YYREEE (reference sequence). Between the trimmed V and J ends, which lost 4 bases and 7 bases, there was a span of 21 bases. The DNA of the CDR3 is TGTGCCAGCAGCCTGGAGATGGGGCCGCGGAGGGAGCAGTACTTC. Translated, it gives CASSLEMGPRREQYF.

The chain has TRBV27 and TRBJ1-5, with D perhaps TRBD1 (5 bases). Germline values: CDR1 MNHEY, CDR2 SMNVEV (reference sequence). This CDR3 has 14 amino acids. V was pared by 6 bases and J by 3 bases, with 12 bases between. The CDR3 reads CASSRSGANQPQHF. The CDR3 nucleotides are TGTGCCAGCAGCCGTTCCGGGGCCAATCAGCCCCAGCATTTT.

The chain employs TRBV5-1 and TRBJ1-5, with TRBD1 matching 8 bases. The CDR3 runs 15 residues. The germline V gene has CDR1 SGHRS and CDR2 YFSETQ. The trim removed 0 bases at V and 7 bases at J, leaving 6 bases unmatched. CDR3 nucleotide sequence: TGCGCCAGCAGCTTGGGGGACAGGTCCGAGCAGCCCCAGCATTTT. As protein: CASSLGDRSEQPQHF.

The chain has TRBV2 and TRBJ2-1; D not resolved. The length of the CDR3 is 14 residues. V shed 9 bases and J shed 2 bases, with 14 bases lying between them. Germline V gives CDR1 SNHLY, CDR2 FYNNEI. The CDR3 sequence is CARSLDQPYNEQFF. CDR3 DNA: TGTGCCAGATCCCTGGACCAACCCTACAATGAGCAGTTCTTC.

The chain carries TRBV14 and TRBJ1-3, with a possible D match to TRBD1 (6 bases). V shed 1 base and J shed 4 bases, with 14 bases lying between them. This CDR3 region has 16 residues. Germline values: CDR1 SGHDN, CDR2 FVKESK. DNA for the CDR3: TGTGCCAGCAGCCAAGTTACAGGGTTCTCCGGAAACACCATATATTTT. It translates to CASSQVTGFSGNTIYF. The entire variable domain, with the rest obtained from reference TRBV14 and TRBJ1-3, is as follows: EAGVTQFPSHSVIEKGQTVTLRCDPISGHDNLYWYRRVMGKEIKFLLHFVKESKQDESGMPNNRFLAERTGGTYSTLKVQPAELEDSGVYFCASSQVTGFSGNTIYFGEGSWLTVV.

V and J are TRBV5-1 and TRBJ1-5; possibly TRBD1 for D (6 bases). This CDR3 contains 15 residues. V was pared by 4 bases and J by 0 bases, with 11 bases between. Per the germline V gene, CDR1 is SGHRS and CDR2 is YFSETQ. As DNA, the CDR3 is TGCGCCAGCAGCGAAGGACAGAATAGCAATCAGCCCCAGCATTTT. Protein product: CASSEGQNSNQPQHF.

The rearrangement joins TRBV2 to TRBJ2-1; 11 bases agree with TRBD2. This CDR3 is built from 15 residues. The trim removed 10 bases at V and 8 bases at J, leaving 13 bases unmatched. Germline CDR1 reads SNHLY; CDR2 reads FYNNEI. This CDR3 is CATTTLAGGRDEQFF. CDR3 DNA sequence: TGTGCCACCACTACTCTAGCGGGAGGCAGGGATGAGCAGTTCTTC.

The chain couples TRBV18 to TRBJ2-1; 12 bases are a match to TRBD2. With 5 bases clipped from V and 7 bases from J, the junction kept 6 bases outside the gene matches. From germline, CDR1 is KGHSH and CDR2 LQKENI. The CDR3 runs 15 residues. The CDR3 here is CASSKTSGSSNEQFF. DNA of the CDR3: TGTGCCAGCTCAAAGACTAGCGGGAGCTCTAATGAGCAGTTCTTC. The full variable domain, in which reference TRBV18 and TRBJ2-1 provide the parts outside the CDR3, is NAGVMQNPRHLVRRRGQEARLRCSPMKGHSHVYWYRQLPEEGLKFMVYLQKENIIDESGMPKERFSAEFPKEGPSILRIQQVVRGDSAAYFCASSKTSGSSNEQFFGPGTRLTVL.

The rearrangement links TRBV6-1 to TRBJ2-7; possibly TRBD1 or TRBD2 for D (5 bases each). The germline V gene has CDR1 MNHNS and CDR2 SASEGT. The CDR3 has 11 amino acids. The V end lost 4 bases, the J end lost 5 bases, and 6 bases lay between the germline ends. The CDR3 sequence: CASSGDHEQYF. DNA for the CDR3: TGTGCCAGCAGTGGGGACCACGAGCAGTACTTC.

This rearrangement joins TRBV5-1 to TRBJ1-1; tentatively, D is TRBD1 (6 bases). The CDR3 is made up of 15 amino acids. V dropped 4 bases and J dropped 4 bases, with 17 bases sitting between them. CDR1 SGHRS and CDR2 YFSETQ come from the germline V gene. The CDR3 reads CASSPVQGGFTEAFF. The CDR3 coding sequence is TGCGCCAGCAGCCCGGTCCAAGGGGGATTCACTGAAGCTTTCTTT. Looking up the rest from reference TRBV5-1 and TRBJ1-1 gives the full variable domain: KAGVTQTPRYLIKTRGQQVTLSCSPISGHRSVSWYQQTPGQGLQFLFEYFSETQRNKGNFPGRFSGRQFSNSRSEMNVSTLELGDSALYLCASSPVQGGFTEAFFGQGTRLTVV.

This clone is a singleton in its sample. J is TRBJ2-5 and V is TRBV29-1; 7 nucleotides match TRBD1. The CDR3 length is 12 residues. The germline CDR1 and CDR2 sequences are SQVTM and ANQGSEA. The V and J ends lost 5 bases and 1 base, in that order; junction bases with no gene match: 1. The CDR3 region is CSVNRGQETQYF. Here the CDR3 DNA reads TGCAGCGTTAACAGGGGCCAAGAGACCCAGTACTTC. Full variable domain (remainder filled in from reference TRBV29-1 and TRBJ2-5): SAVISQKPSRDICQRGTSLTIQCQVDSQVTMMFWYRQQPGQSLTLIATANQGSEATYESGFVIDKFPISRPNLTFSTLTVSNMSPEDSSIYLCSVNRGQETQYFGPGTRLLVL.

The chain is built from TRBV5-8 and TRBJ1-5; D is unresolved. Germline V lookup: CDR1 SGHTS, CDR2 YDEGEE. The V end lost 0 bases, the J end lost 5 bases, and 9 bases lay between the germline ends. The CDR3 runs to 14 residues. CDR3 sequence reads: CASSLASSDQPQHF. As DNA, the CDR3 is TGTGCCAGCAGCTTGGCCAGCTCGGATCAGCCCCAGCATTTT. Using reference TRBV5-8 and TRBJ1-5 for the parts outside the CDR3, the full variable domain is EAGVTQSPTHLIKTRGQQATLRCSPISGHTSVYWYQQALGLGLQFLLWYDEGEERNRGNFPPRFSGRQFPNYSSELNVNALELEDSALYLCASSLASSDQPQHFGDGTRLSIL.

The chain uses TRBV5-1 and TRBJ1-4, with D perhaps matching TRBD1 (5 bases). CDR3 size: 17 residues. V dropped 2 bases and J dropped 0 bases, with 14 bases sitting between them. Germline V gives CDR1 SGHRS, CDR2 YFSETQ. CDR3 coding DNA: TGCGCCAGCAGCTTACTGTCGGGGCCAGCAACTAATGAAAAACTGTTTTTT. Protein: CASSLLSGPATNEKLFF.

In its sample, this clone was seen once. This chain joins TRBV30 and TRBJ1-4; D gene uncertain. This CDR3 region has 11 residues. Trimming pared 1 base from V and 7 bases from J, leaving 4 bases between. Germline values: CDR1 GTSNPN, CDR2 SVGIG (reference sequence). CDR3 sequence: CAWSEGEKLFF. The DNA for the CDR3 is TGTGCCTGGAGTGAGGGTGAAAAACTGTTTTTT.